This T cell receptor (beta chain) is drawn from a study of T cells in Graves' hyperthyroidism and ophthalmopathy. The CDR3 is 15 amino acids. The germline V gene has CDR1 SGHNT and CDR2 YYREEE (reference sequence). V dropped 6 bases and J dropped 0 bases, with 15 bases sitting between them. Study-wide findings and caveats: Ophthalmopathy prediction by the model preceded onset by a median approximately six months.

Remarks on this clonotype: Its cognate antigen is unknown.

TCR beta CDR3 sequences were amplified from RNA transcripts. HTBI primers were used for first-round RT-PCR of the TCR CDR3. TCRdb re-derived calls from the multiplex PCR reads in MiXCR, one entry per CDR3 protein. In the table there are fewer than 300,000 distinct CDR3 sequences, about 16% of which are singletons. Researchers barred patients who had uncontrolled infection, other autoimmune disease, pregnancy or lactation. The V call is TRBV5-4, the J call TRBJ2-5; the D gene is possibly TRBD1 (5 bases). The sequence derives from a woman between 45 and 65 years old with Graves' hyperthyroidism that later progressed to Graves' ophthalmopathy. The sequencing input was blood. Here the CDR3 DNA reads TGTGCCAGCACAATTGGGCAGGGATACCAAGAGACCCAGTACTTC. Its protein product is CASTIGQGYQETQYF. Complete variable domain (other parts from reference TRBV5-4 and TRBJ2-5): ETGVTQSPTHLIKTRGQQVTLRCSSQSGHNTVSWYQQALGQGPQFIFQYYREEENGRGNFPPRFSGLQFPNYSSELNVNALELDDSALYLCASTIGQGYQETQYFGPGTRLLVL.